This entry features one TCR beta chain sequence. Its matching antigen is unknown. TCRdb keeps only in-frame clones here, not all; method: immunoSEQ multiplex PCR. The sample lists roughly 80,000 clones, 85% to 95% seen once, with around 0.3% in the top ten. V dropped 4 bases and J dropped 5 bases, with 6 bases sitting between them. This CDR3 contains 11 residues. Germline loops: CDR1 ENHRY, CDR2 SYGVKD. The sample originates from a study of OX40 agonist ivuxolimab in advanced cancers. Whole-study results and caveats: Researchers report that CD8+ T cells had, on average, more expanded clones than CD4+.

This chain connects TRBV10-3 to TRBJ2-7, with D tentatively TRBD1 (5 bases). This clonotype originated in an adult with an advanced solid tumor such as melanoma, head and neck, liver or kidney cancer. Sequenced material: CD4+ or CD8+ T cells sorted from blood, taken in a trial of the OX40 agonist ivuxolimab. This CDR3 reads CAISAGNEQYF. The CDR3 nucleotides read TGTGCCATCAGTGCAGGGAACGAGCAGTACTTC.